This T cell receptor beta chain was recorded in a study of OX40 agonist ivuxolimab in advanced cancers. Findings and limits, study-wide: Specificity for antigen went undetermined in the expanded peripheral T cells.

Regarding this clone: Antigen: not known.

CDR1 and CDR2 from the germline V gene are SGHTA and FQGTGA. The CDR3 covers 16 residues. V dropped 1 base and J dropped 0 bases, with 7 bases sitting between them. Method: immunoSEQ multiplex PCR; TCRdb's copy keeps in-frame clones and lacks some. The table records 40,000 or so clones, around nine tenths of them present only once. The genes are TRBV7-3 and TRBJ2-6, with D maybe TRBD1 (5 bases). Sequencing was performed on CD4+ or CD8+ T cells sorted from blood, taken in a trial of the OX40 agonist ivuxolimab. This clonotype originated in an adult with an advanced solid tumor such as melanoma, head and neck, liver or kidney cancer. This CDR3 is CASSLRQSSGANVLTF. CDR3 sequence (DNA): TGTGCCAGCAGCTTAAGACAGAGCTCTGGGGCCAACGTCCTGACTTTC.